This T cell receptor (beta chain) was observed in a study of T cell responses to AZD1222 COVID-19 vaccine. Study-wide findings and caveats: Spike-spanning, vaccine-associated CD4 TCRs were dominant at 160-218 and 743-854. Seropositive status at baseline applied to only six AZD1222 recipients.

TCRdb keeps only in-frame clones here, not all; method: immunoSEQ multiplex PCR. Altogether 73,000 or so clones are present, 82% being singletons, with the ten largest covering around 5%. With respect to this clone: What it binds is not known.

The trim removed 2 bases at V and 0 bases at J, leaving 0 bases unmatched. CDR3 length: 15 residues. The germline CDR1 and CDR2 sequences are KGHSH and LQKENI. The TCR comes from an adult in good health. The J gene is TRBJ2-3, the V gene TRBV18, with TRBD1 identical over 9 bases. Here the sequenced sample was peripheral blood, taken on day 0 of AZD1222 vaccination. CDR3 sequence (DNA): TGTGCCAGCTCACCAGGGACAGGGAGCACAGATACGCAGTATTTT. It specifies CASSPGTGSTDTQYF. Variable domain in full (rest from reference TRBV18 and TRBJ2-3): NAGVMQNPRHLVRRRGQEARLRCSPMKGHSHVYWYRQLPEEGLKFMVYLQKENIIDESGMPKERFSAEFPKEGPSILRIQQVVRGDSAAYFCASSPGTGSTDTQYFGPGTRLTVL.